What follows are 30 T cell receptor beta chains derived from one specimen sequenced in a study of T cells of healthy individuals. TCRdb reprocessed the 5' RACE reads via MiXCR and lists one record per CDR3 protein. The table shows around 98,000 distinct CDR3 sequences, with around 17% occurring only once. The source is a human donor in good health.

The chain is built from TRBV20-1 and TRBJ2-3; D not resolved. V lost 6 bases and J 0 bases, leaving 7 bases between the germline ends. Germline V gene sequence: CDR1 DFQATT, CDR2 SNEGSKA (reference sequence). The CDR3 contains 12 residues. Here the CDR3 reads CSARKSTDTQYF. The CDR3 DNA reads as TGCAGTGCCAGGAAGAGCACAGATACGCAGTATTTT.

The chain couples TRBV6-5 to TRBJ2-1, with 8 bases matching TRBD2. Per germline, CDR1 MNHEY and CDR2 SVGAGI. V lost 0 bases to trimming and J lost 3 bases; unmatched junction nucleotides: 4. The CDR3 consists of 16 residues. The DNA for the CDR3 is TGTGCCAGCAGTTACTCGGCAACTAGCGGCTACAATGAGCAGTTCTTC. It specifies CASSYSATSGYNEQFF.

In its sample, this clonotype was seen many times. The chain couples TRBV11-2 to TRBJ2-3; 12 positions agree with TRBD1. V was clipped by 4 bases and J by 3 bases; unmatched bases: 8. The germline V gene has CDR1 SGHAT and CDR2 FQNNGV. This CDR3 spans 17 amino acids. This chain's CDR3 is CASSSTGTGGVTDTQYF. CDR3 DNA: TGTGCCAGCAGCTCGACCGGGACAGGGGGCGTGACAGATACGCAGTATTTT.

In this sample, this clonotype turned up a few times. The CDR3 nucleotides are TGTGCCAGCAGCTTGAGCGGGGGAGAGACCCAGTACTTC. Protein sequence: CASSLSGGETQYF. This chain joins TRBV7-9 and TRBJ2-5, with 8 bases matching TRBD2. The CDR3 runs to 13 residues. Germline V gene data show CDR1 as SEHNR and CDR2 as FQNEAQ (reference sequence). J was trimmed by 4 bases and V by 3 bases; bases with no gene match: 1. Full variable domain (outside the CDR3, taken from reference TRBV7-9 and TRBJ2-5): DTGVSQNPRHKITKRGQNVTFRCDPISEHNRLYWYRQTLGQGPEFLTYFQNEAQLEKSRLLSDRFSAERPKGSFSTLEIQRTEQGDSAMYLCASSLSGGETQYFGPGTRLLVL.

This clonotype was seen more than once but under ten times. The rearrangement links TRBV10-3 to TRBJ1-2; D not certain. V was trimmed by 0 bases and J by 1 base, leaving 15 bases between them. The CDR3 runs to 17 residues. Germline V CDR1 and CDR2: ENHRY, SYGVKD. Written as DNA, the CDR3 is TGTGCCATCAGTGAGTCTTCAGTCCGGTTGGGTAACTATGGCTACACCTTC. As protein: CAISESSVRLGNYGYTF.

This clonotype was observed a few times. This sequence joins TRBV4-3 and TRBJ2-3; 12 nucleotides align to TRBD2. The germline V gene encodes CDR1 LGHNA and CDR2 YSLEER. V lost 5 bases, J lost 5 bases, and 8 bases stayed unmatched. The CDR3 consists of 16 residues. The CDR3 spells CASSLSSGLAGDTQYF. CDR3 nucleotide sequence: TGCGCCAGCAGCTTATCGTCGGGACTAGCGGGAGATACGCAGTATTTT.

This clonotype was seen many times. The rearrangement links TRBV29-1 to TRBJ2-1, with TRBD2 identical over 10 bases. CDR1 and CDR2 from the germline V gene are SQVTM and ANQGSEA. J gave up 8 bases and V 3 bases, and 7 bases lay outside the gene matches. CDR3 length: 14 amino acids. CDR3 sequence reads: CSVEASGGQDEQFF. CDR3 coding DNA: TGCAGCGTTGAGGCTAGCGGGGGCCAGGATGAGCAGTTCTTC.

This clonotype was counted many times. The V gene is TRBV10-1, the J gene TRBJ2-1, with TRBD2 as a possible D gene (5 bases). Germline V gene sequence: CDR1 WNHNN, CDR2 SYGVQD (reference sequence). This CDR3 is 15 amino acids long. Trimming took off 0 bases at V and 5 bases at J, with 11 bases between the two ends. The CDR3 loop reads CASSESGPRDNEQFF. CDR3 in DNA: TGCGCCAGCAGTGAGTCGGGTCCGAGGGACAATGAGCAGTTCTTC.

This rearrangement joins TRBV7-2 to TRBJ2-3, with D unresolved. Germline V lookup: CDR1 SGHTA, CDR2 FQGNSA. The germline V and J ends were trimmed by 7 bases and 4 bases, with 12 bases remaining between them. The CDR3 covers 13 residues. CDR3 amino acids: CASTRSPPDTQYF. The CDR3 bases are TGTGCCAGCACCCGAAGTCCCCCAGATACGCAGTATTTT.

This clonotype was observed many times. V usage is TRBV11-2 and J usage is TRBJ2-1; TRBD2 matches 10 bases. This CDR3 is 18 amino acids long. Per germline, CDR1 SGHAT and CDR2 FQNNGV. The V gene end was trimmed by 5 bases and the J gene end by 2 bases; junction bases not matched to a gene: 12. The CDR3: CASSKTPGLARPYNEQFF. Written as DNA, the CDR3 is TGTGCCAGCAGCAAGACTCCGGGACTAGCGCGCCCCTACAATGAGCAGTTCTTC.

This clonotype was detected ten times or more. The rearrangement uses TRBV7-2 and TRBJ1-2; the match to TRBD1 covers 8 bases. The CDR3 has 14 amino acids. Unmatched junction bases numbered 3, after V lost 2 bases and J lost 4 bases. The germline V gene encodes CDR1 SGHTA and CDR2 FQGNSA. The chain's CDR3 is CASSLRGTGYGYTF. The CDR3 DNA is TGTGCCAGCAGCTTAAGAGGGACAGGCTATGGCTACACCTTC.

This clonotype was seen a few times. Here the CDR3 DNA reads TGTGCCAGCAGTTACAAAGGGGCGTACGAGCAGTACTTC. Translation gives CASSYKGAYEQYF. The chain has TRBV6-2 or TRBV6-3 and TRBJ2-7, with D possibly matching TRBD1 (5 bases). Germline V gives CDR1 MNHEY, CDR2 SVGEGT. The V end was cut by 2 bases, the J end by 4 bases, with 9 bases between. This CDR3 region has 13 residues.

The chain employs TRBV18 and TRBJ2-3; D is perhaps TRBD2 (7 bases). CDR3 length equals 15 residues. Germline lookup yields CDR1 KGHSH and CDR2 LQKENI. Trimming left V 2 bases short and J 3 bases short, with 12 bases between. DNA of the CDR3: TGTGCCAGCTCACCAGGGGGGGGCTCGACAGATACGCAGTATTTT. It specifies CASSPGGGSTDTQYF.

This clonotype was counted ten times or more. This chain connects TRBV20-1 to TRBJ2-1; D gene ambiguous. The CDR3 extends over 11 amino acids. CDR1 is DFQATT, CDR2 SNEGSKA, per germline (reference sequence). V lost 4 bases, J lost 6 bases, and 7 bases lay in between. The CDR3 sequence: CSAIISNEQFF. CDR3 DNA: TGCAGTGCTATAATAAGCAATGAGCAGTTCTTC.

CDR3 sequence: CASSPRSSGANVLTF. The CDR3 bases are TGTGCCAGCAGCCCCCGAAGCTCTGGGGCCAACGTCCTGACTTTC. The chain is built from TRBV7-2 and TRBJ2-6; D remains ambiguous. Trimming cost V 5 bases and J 0 bases, with 8 bases left between them. The CDR3 loop spans 15 amino acids. Germline lookup yields CDR1 SGHTA and CDR2 FQGNSA.

This clonotype was counted a few times. This chain uses TRBV24-1 with TRBJ2-5; D perhaps matches TRBD2 (6 bases). The CDR3 has 15 residues. V was trimmed by 1 base and J by 1 base, leaving 9 bases between them. CDR1 and CDR2 from the germline V gene are KGHDR and SFDVKD. CDR3 sequence: CATSDFSGLQETQYF. In DNA form, the CDR3 reads TGTGCCACCAGTGATTTCTCGGGACTCCAAGAGACCCAGTACTTC.

The J gene is TRBJ2-1, the V gene TRBV28, with 10 bases that match TRBD2. The CDR3 totals 19 residues. With 2 bases clipped from V and 2 bases from J, the junction kept 12 bases outside the gene matches. CDR1 and CDR2 (germline): MDHEN, SYDVKM. The CDR3 region is CASSLGASGSLSPYNEQFF. CDR3 nucleotide sequence: TGTGCCAGCAGTTTAGGGGCTAGCGGGAGTTTGAGTCCCTACAATGAGCAGTTCTTC.

The chain recombines TRBV5-1 with TRBJ2-2; D is undetermined. The CDR3 sequence is 14 residues long. V was shortened by 6 bases and J by 6 bases, with 15 bases between the two germline ends. Germline assignment: CDR1 SGHRS and CDR2 YFSETQ. The CDR3 sequence is CASTQDKVPGELFF. CDR3 in DNA: TGCGCCAGCACCCAAGACAAGGTCCCCGGGGAGCTGTTTTTT.

This clonotype has only a few counts. The V gene is TRBV20-1, the J gene TRBJ2-2; 14 positions agree with TRBD2. V was clipped by 0 bases and J by 4 bases; unmatched bases: 7. The germline V gene has CDR1 DFQATT and CDR2 SNEGSKA (reference sequence). This CDR3 has 18 amino acids. The DNA of the CDR3 is TGCAGTGCTAGAGACCTGACTAGCGGGAGGGCTGTCACCGGGGAGCTGTTTTTT. Translation gives CSARDLTSGRAVTGELFF.

The V gene is TRBV5-1, the J gene TRBJ2-7; D is uncertain. V was clipped by 1 base and J by 1 base, with 6 bases between them. Per germline, CDR1 SGHRS and CDR2 YFSETQ. This CDR3 spans 13 amino acids. The CDR3 DNA follows: TGCGCCAGCAGCTTGAGGGCATCCTACGAGCAGTACTTC. Translating it yields CASSLRASYEQYF.

The chain couples TRBV4-1 to TRBJ2-7; 8 bases line up with TRBD1. The germline V gene has CDR1 MGHRA and CDR2 YSYEKL. The CDR3 runs to 15 residues. With 3 bases clipped from V and 3 bases from J, the junction kept 7 bases outside the gene matches. The CDR3: CASSQVPGQVYEQYF. In DNA, the CDR3 is TGCGCCAGCAGCCAGGTTCCGGGACAGGTCTACGAGCAGTACTTC.

The CDR3 loop is CASCERERDYNEQFF. In nucleotides, the CDR3 is TGTGCCAGCTGCGAGCGGGAGAGGGACTACAATGAGCAGTTCTTC. The V and J genes are TRBV28 and TRBJ2-1; 8 bases fit TRBD2. Germline V gene sequence: CDR1 MDHEN, CDR2 SYDVKM. The CDR3 contains 15 residues. With 8 bases clipped from V and 3 bases from J, the junction kept 9 bases outside the gene matches.

The chain uses TRBV2 and TRBJ2-1; D may be TRBD1 (5 bases). Germline loops: CDR1 SNHLY, CDR2 FYNNEI. V was clipped by 1 base and J by 0 bases, with 7 bases between them. The CDR3 runs 15 residues. DNA of the CDR3: TGTGCCAGCAGTGAAGGACAGTACTCCTACAATGAGCAGTTCTTC. Protein: CASSEGQYSYNEQFF.

This clonotype was counted only a few times. V gene TRBV6-2 or TRBV6-3 combines with J gene TRBJ1-1; D gene ambiguous. Germline loops: CDR1 MNHEY, CDR2 SVGEGT. The CDR3 is 14 residues long. V gave up 7 bases and J gave up 1 base, with 13 bases separating them. The DNA of the CDR3 is TGTGCCAGCACCAGAGACGGAGCGAACACTGAAGCTTTCTTT. This gives the protein CASTRDGANTEAFF.

The table lists this clonotype with many counts. V and J are TRBV6-1 and TRBJ2-1; D is unresolved. V was shortened by 4 bases and J by 8 bases, with 15 bases between the two germline ends. The CDR3 runs 14 residues. Germline V gene sequence: CDR1 MNHNS, CDR2 SASEGT. CDR3 coding DNA: TGTGCCAGCAGTGGACACAGAAGTGTCGATGAGCAGTTCTTC. This codes for CASSGHRSVDEQFF.

The chain combines TRBV7-9 with TRBJ2-7; tentatively, D is TRBD1 or TRBD2 (6 bases each). Germline V gives CDR1 SEHNR, CDR2 FQNEAQ (reference sequence). The CDR3 runs 15 residues. Trimming pared 5 bases from V and 1 base from J, leaving 15 bases between. Here the CDR3 DNA reads TGTGCCAGCAGCGATAGGGGGGCCAAATCCTACGAGCAGTACTTC. It translates to CASSDRGAKSYEQYF.

In its sample, this clonotype was seen a few times. The chain combines TRBV28 with TRBJ2-3; a possible D gene is TRBD1 (5 bases). The CDR3 consists of 14 residues. Per the germline V gene, CDR1 is MDHEN and CDR2 is SYDVKM. V gave up 2 bases and J gave up 6 bases, with 12 bases separating them. The CDR3 nucleotides read TGTGCCAGCAGTTTAAGTCTCAAGGGGGATACGCAGTATTTT. It translates to CASSLSLKGDTQYF.

The chain couples TRBV20-1 to TRBJ2-3, with D hard to call. Looked up from germline, CDR1 is DFQATT and CDR2 is SNEGSKA (reference sequence). This CDR3 has 15 amino acids. Trimming removed 3 bases from V and 1 base from J, with 14 bases in between. The CDR3 protein is CSASPGWDGTDTQYF. CDR3 bases: TGCAGTGCTAGCCCCGGGTGGGATGGCACAGATACGCAGTATTTT.

This clonotype has ten or more counts. The rearrangement links TRBV7-2 to TRBJ2-7, with D tentatively TRBD1 (6 bases). The V end lost 5 bases, the J end lost 1 base, and 12 bases lay between the germline ends. This CDR3 contains 14 residues. Germline V gene sequence: CDR1 SGHTA, CDR2 FQGNSA. In DNA form, the CDR3 reads TGTGCCAGCAGCCAGGACAGACTATCCTACGAGCAGTACTTC. Its translation is CASSQDRLSYEQYF.

The chain has TRBV12-3 or TRBV12-4 and TRBJ2-7; 8 bases agree with TRBD2. With 6 bases clipped from V and 2 bases from J, the junction kept 9 bases outside the gene matches. CDR3 size: 15 residues. The CDR3 coding sequence is TGTGCCAGCAGCTTTCGAACTAGCGGTACCTACGAGCAGTACTTC. Protein product: CASSFRTSGTYEQYF.